One TCR beta chain is described in this entry. Sequenced by immunoSEQ multiplex PCR; TCRdb stores in-frame clones only, minus some. Among 80,000 to 100,000 clones, 80% to 90% were seen once, and the ten largest hold roughly 2.7%. The source of the sample is a study of T cell responses to AZD1222 COVID-19 vaccine. Germline CDR1 and CDR2: SEHNR and FQNEAQ (reference sequence). V was pared by 7 bases and J by 3 bases, with 4 bases of the junction left unmatched. The CDR3 is made up of 13 amino acids. The chain joins TRBV7-9 to TRBJ2-3; TRBD1 aligns across 7 bases. The sequence was collected from an adult who received the AZD1222 COVID-19 vaccine. The specimen was peripheral blood, collected 28 days after the second AZD1222 dose. The CDR3 DNA reads as TGTGCCAGCACCCCGGGACAGACAGATACGCAGTATTTT. It codes for CASTPGQTDTQYF.